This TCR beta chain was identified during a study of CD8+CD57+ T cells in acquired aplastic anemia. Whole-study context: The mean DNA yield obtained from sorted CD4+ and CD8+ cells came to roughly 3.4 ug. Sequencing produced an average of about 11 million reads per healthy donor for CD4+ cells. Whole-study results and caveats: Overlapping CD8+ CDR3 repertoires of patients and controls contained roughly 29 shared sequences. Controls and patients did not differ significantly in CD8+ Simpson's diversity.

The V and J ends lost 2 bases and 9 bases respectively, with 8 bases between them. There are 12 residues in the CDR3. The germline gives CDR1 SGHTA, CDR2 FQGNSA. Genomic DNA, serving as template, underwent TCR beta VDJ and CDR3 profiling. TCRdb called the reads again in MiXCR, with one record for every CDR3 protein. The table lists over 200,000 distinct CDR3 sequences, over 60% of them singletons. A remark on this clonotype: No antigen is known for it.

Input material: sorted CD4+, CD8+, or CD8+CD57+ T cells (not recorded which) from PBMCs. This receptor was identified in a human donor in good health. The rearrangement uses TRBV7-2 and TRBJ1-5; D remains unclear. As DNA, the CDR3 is TGTGCCAGCAGCTTAACGGGTCGGCCCCAGCATTTT. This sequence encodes CASSLTGRPQHF.